Listed below are T cell receptor beta chains from one sample, sequenced in a study of T cells in localized non-small cell lung cancer. Using immunoSEQ multiplex PCR, the repertoire was profiled, and TCRdb retains in-frame clones only, with some absent. Of 1,500 to 2,000 clones detected, around 29% appear once; the ten largest clones hold about 11%. Sequences were derived from lung tumor tissue, sampled before any cancer treatment. These receptors were taken from a female donor of 60 years or more with stage II lung adenocarcinoma. CDR3s include the opening cysteine and the closing phenylalanine or tryptophan. The D gene is left open where the match is weak. For some rows the clone size is stated as once, few or many, or as a class when expanded; others skip it.

v_gene	j_gene	d_gene	abundance	CDR3aa	CDR3nt
TRBV28	TRBJ1-2	.	few	CASSVIFGNYGYTF	TGTGCCAGCAGTGTAATTTTTGGAAACTATGGCTACACCTTC
TRBV28	TRBJ2-5	TRBD1	.	CASSPAGGVGETQYF	TGTGCCAGCAGTCCAGCAGGGGGCGTTGGAGAGACCCAGTACTTC
TRBV11-3	TRBJ1-4	.	few	CASKQYQGNEKLFF	TGTGCCAGCAAGCAATATCAGGGTAATGAAAAACTGTTTTTT
TRBV15	TRBJ1-5	.	.	CATSMAGTRGNQPQHF	TGTGCCACCAGCATGGCGGGGACAAGGGGTAATCAGCCCCAGCATTTT
TRBV19	TRBJ2-7	.	.	CASSIGGGQYEQYF	TGTGCCAGTAGTATCGGCGGGGGACAGTACGAGCAGTACTTC
TRBV6-8	TRBJ2-3	.	medium-sized	CASSYEGASDTQYF	TGTGCCAGCAGTTACGAAGGGGCGTCAGATACGCAGTATTTT
TRBV5-1	TRBJ2-3	.	large	CASSGRGWGTDTQYF	TGCGCCAGCTCGGGCAGGGGATGGGGGACAGATACGCAGTATTTT
TRBV6-8	TRBJ2-2	TRBD2	.	CASSDGTSDTGELFF	TGTGCCAGCAGTGACGGGACTAGCGACACCGGGGAGCTGTTTTTT
TRBV11-3	TRBJ2-6	.	.	CASSDLPGRGANVLTF	TGTGCCAGCAGCGATCTCCCCGGGCGGGGGGCCAACGTCCTGACTTTC
TRBV5-1	TRBJ1-1	.	few	CASSLGEPTGEAFF	TGCGCCAGCAGCTTGGGAGAACCTACAGGAGAAGCTTTCTTT
TRBV7-4	TRBJ2-3	.	medium-sized	CASSLSLTDTQYF	TGTGCCAGCAGCTTAAGCCTGACAGATACGCAGTATTTT
TRBV19	TRBJ2-1	TRBD2	large	CASSVGTSAYNEQFF	TGTGCCAGTAGTGTCGGGACTAGCGCCTACAATGAGCAGTTCTTC
TRBV19	TRBJ2-7	TRBD1	.	CATEDRVHEQYF	TGTGCCACTGAAGACAGGGTCCACGAGCAGTACTTC
TRBV19	TRBJ1-2	TRBD1	.	CASTPDDRVLKGYTF	TGTGCCAGCACACCCGACGACAGGGTTCTTAAGGGCTACACCTTC
TRBV23-1	TRBJ2-7	.	.	CASSQYTGMDEQYF	TGCGCCAGCAGTCAATATACAGGGATGGACGAGCAGTACTTC
TRBV18	TRBJ2-5	.	.	CASSPDSLSQETQYF	TGTGCCAGCTCACCGGACTCATTGAGCCAAGAGACCCAGTACTTC
TRBV9	TRBJ2-5	.	.	CASSASTETQYF	TGTGCCAGCAGCGCCTCCACCGAGACCCAGTACTTC
TRBV9	TRBJ1-6	.	medium-sized	CASSSGGEDSPLHF	TGTGCCAGCAGCTCCGGAGGGGAGGATTCACCCCTCCACTTT
TRBV6-7	TRBJ2-7	.	.	CAISYRDEQYF	TGTGCCATCAGTTATCGGGACGAGCAGTACTTC
TRBV7-6	TRBJ2-1	TRBD2	.	CASSARLASSYNEQFF	TGTGCCAGCAGCGCCCGACTAGCTTCCTCCTACAATGAGCAGTTCTTC
TRBV6-8	TRBJ1-4	TRBD1	medium-sized	CASSTPPGTGGSSNEKLFF	TGTGCCAGCAGTACCCCCCCCGGGACAGGGGGTTCATCAAATGAAAAACTGTTTTTT
TRBV28	TRBJ2-7	TRBD1	few	CASSSPGGLSSYEQYF	TGTGCCAGCAGTTCCCCAGGGGGCCTTAGCTCCTACGAGCAGTACTTC
TRBV18	TRBJ2-2	.	.	CASSPGQNTGELFF	TGTGCCAGCTCACCCGGACAGAACACCGGGGAGCTGTTTTTT
TRBV5-1	TRBJ1-1	TRBD1	.	CASSPTLRGRDRNTEAFF	TGCGCCAGCAGCCCCACTTTACGGGGAAGGGACAGGAACACTGAAGCTTTCTTT
TRBV11-3	TRBJ1-4	TRBD1	.	CASSSSRGNEKLFF	TGTGCCAGCAGCTCGTCCAGGGGGAACGAAAAACTGTTTTTT